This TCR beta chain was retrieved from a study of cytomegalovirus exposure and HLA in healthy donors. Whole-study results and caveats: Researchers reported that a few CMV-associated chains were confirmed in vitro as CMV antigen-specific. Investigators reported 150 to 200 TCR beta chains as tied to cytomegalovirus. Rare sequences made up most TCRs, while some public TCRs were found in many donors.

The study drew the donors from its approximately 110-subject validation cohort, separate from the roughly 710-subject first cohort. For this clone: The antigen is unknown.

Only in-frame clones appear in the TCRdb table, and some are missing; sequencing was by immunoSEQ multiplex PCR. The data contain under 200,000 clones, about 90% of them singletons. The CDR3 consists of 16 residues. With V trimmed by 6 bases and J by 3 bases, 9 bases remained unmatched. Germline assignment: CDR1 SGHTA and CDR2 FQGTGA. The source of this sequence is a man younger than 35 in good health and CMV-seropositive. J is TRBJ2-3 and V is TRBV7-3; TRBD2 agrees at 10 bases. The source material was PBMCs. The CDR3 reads CASSPSGGPGTDTQYF. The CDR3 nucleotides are TGTGCCAGCAGTCCTAGCGGGGGCCCAGGAACAGATACGCAGTATTTT.